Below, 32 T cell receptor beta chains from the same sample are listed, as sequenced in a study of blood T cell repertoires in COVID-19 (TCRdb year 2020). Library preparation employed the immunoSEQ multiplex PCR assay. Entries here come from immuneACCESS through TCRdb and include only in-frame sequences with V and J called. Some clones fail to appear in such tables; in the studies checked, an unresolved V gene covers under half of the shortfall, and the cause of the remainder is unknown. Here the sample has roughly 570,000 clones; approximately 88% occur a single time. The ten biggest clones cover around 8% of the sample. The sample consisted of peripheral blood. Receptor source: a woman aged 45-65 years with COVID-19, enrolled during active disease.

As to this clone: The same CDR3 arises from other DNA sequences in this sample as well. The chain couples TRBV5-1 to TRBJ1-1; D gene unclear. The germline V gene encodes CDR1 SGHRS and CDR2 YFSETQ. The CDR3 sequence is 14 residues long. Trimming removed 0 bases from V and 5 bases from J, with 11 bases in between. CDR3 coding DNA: TGCGCCAGCAGCTTGGCCGGGGAGGTGACTGAAGCTTTCTTT. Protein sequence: CASSLAGEVTEAFF.

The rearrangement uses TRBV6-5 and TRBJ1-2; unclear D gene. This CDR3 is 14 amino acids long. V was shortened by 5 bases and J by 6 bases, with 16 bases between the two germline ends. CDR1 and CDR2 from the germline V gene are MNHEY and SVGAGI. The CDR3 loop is CASSPRVPRNGYTF. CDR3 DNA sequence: TGTGCCAGCAGTCCCCGGGTCCCCCGGAATGGCTACACCTTC.

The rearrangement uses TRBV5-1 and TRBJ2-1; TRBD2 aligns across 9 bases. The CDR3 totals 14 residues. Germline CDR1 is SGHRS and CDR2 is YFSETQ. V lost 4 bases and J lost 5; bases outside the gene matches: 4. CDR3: CASSLAGLDNEQFF. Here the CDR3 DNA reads TGCGCCAGCAGCCTAGCGGGGCTGGACAATGAGCAGTTCTTC.

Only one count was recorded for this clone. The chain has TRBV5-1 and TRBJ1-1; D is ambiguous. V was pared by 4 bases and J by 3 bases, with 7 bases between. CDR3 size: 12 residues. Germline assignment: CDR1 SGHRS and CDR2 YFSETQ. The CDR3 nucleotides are TGCGCCAGCAGCCGATCGGACACTGAAGCTTTCTTT. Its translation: CASSRSDTEAFF.

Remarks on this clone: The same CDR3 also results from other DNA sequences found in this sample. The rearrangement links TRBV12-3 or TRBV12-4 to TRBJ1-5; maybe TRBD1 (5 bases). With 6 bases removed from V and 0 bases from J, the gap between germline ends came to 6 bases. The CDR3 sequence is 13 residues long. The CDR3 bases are TGTGCCAGCAGCCAGGGTAGCAATCAGCCCCAGCATTTT. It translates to CASSQGSNQPQHF.

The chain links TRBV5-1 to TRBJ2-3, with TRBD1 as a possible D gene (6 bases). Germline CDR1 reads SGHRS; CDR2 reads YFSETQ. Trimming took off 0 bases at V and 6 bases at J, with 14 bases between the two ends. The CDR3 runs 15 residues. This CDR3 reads CASSLGTEIRDTQYF. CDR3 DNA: TGCGCCAGCAGCTTGGGGACAGAGATTCGGGATACGCAGTATTTT. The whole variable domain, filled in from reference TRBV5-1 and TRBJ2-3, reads KAGVTQTPRYLIKTRGQQVTLSCSPISGHRSVSWYQQTPGQGLQFLFEYFSETQRNKGNFPGRFSGRQFSNSRSEMNVSTLELGDSALYLCASSLGTEIRDTQYFGPGTRLTVL.

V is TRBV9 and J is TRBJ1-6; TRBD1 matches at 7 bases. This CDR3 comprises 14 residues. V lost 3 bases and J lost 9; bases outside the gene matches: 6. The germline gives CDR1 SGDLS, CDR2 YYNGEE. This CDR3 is CASSAPGTVSPLHF. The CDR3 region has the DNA TGTGCCAGCAGCGCCCCCGGGACAGTTTCACCCCTCCACTTT.

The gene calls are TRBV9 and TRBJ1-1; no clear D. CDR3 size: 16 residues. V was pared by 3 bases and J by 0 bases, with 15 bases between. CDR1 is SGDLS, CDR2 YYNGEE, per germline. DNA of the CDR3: TGTGCCAGCAGCGCTTCCGGGAGCTCGATGAACACTGAAGCTTTCTTT. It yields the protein CASSASGSSMNTEAFF.

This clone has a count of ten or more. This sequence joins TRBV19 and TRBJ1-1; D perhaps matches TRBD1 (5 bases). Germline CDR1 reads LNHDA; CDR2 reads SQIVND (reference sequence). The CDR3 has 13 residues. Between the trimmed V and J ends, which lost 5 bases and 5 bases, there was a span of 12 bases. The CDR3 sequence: CASSPQGRTEAFF. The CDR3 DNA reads TGTGCCAGTAGTCCTCAGGGTAGGACTGAAGCTTTCTTT.

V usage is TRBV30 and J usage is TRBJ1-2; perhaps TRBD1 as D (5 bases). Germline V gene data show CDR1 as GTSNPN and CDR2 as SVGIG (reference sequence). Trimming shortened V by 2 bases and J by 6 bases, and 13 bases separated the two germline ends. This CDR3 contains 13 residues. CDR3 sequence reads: CAWSRGGTHGYTF. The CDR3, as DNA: TGTGCCTGGAGTAGAGGAGGGACCCATGGCTACACCTTC.

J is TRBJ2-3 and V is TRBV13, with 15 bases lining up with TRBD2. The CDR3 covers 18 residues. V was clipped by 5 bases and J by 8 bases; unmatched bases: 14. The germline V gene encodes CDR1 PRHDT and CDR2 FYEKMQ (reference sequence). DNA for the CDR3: TGTGCCAGCAGCCACCACCCGGGACTAGCGGGGGGCGGGGGTACGCAGTATTTT. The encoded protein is CASSHHPGLAGGGGTQYF.

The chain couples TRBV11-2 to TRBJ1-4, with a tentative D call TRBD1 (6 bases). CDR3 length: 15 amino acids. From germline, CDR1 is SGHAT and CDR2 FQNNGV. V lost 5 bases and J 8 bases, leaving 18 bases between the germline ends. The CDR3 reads CASSHTTGFEEKLFF. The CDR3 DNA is TGTGCCAGCAGCCACACGACAGGATTTGAAGAAAAACTGTTTTTT. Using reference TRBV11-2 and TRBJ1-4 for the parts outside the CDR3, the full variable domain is EAGVAQSPRYKIIEKRQSVAFWCNPISGHATLYWYQQILGQGPKLLIQFQNNGVVDDSQLPKDRFSAERLKGVDSTLKIQPAKLEDSAVYLCASSHTTGFEEKLFFGSGTQLSVL.

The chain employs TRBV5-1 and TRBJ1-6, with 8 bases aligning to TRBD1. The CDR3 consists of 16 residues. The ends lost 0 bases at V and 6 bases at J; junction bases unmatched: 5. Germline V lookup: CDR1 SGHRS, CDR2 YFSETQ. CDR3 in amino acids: CASSLGGQGSNSPLHF. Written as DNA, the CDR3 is TGCGCCAGCAGCTTGGGAGGACAGGGCTCTAATTCACCCCTCCACTTT.

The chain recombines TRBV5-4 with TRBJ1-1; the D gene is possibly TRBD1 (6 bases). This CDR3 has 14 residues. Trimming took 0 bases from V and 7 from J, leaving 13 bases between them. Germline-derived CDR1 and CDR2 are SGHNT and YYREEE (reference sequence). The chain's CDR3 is CASSLEVGANEAFF. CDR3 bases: TGTGCCAGCAGCTTGGAGGTGGGGGCCAATGAAGCTTTCTTT.

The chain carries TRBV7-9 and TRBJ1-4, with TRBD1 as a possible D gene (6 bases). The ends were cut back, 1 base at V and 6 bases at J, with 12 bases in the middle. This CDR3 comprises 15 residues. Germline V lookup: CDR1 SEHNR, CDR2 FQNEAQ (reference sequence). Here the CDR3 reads CASSLETGMDEKLFF. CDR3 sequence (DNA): TGTGCCAGCAGCTTAGAAACAGGGATGGATGAAAAACTGTTTTTT.

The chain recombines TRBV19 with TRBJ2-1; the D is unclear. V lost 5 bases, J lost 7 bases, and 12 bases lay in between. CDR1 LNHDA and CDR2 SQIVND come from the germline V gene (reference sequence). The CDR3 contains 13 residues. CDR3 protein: CASSFPYSNEQFF. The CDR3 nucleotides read TGTGCCAGTAGTTTCCCCTACTCGAATGAGCAGTTCTTC.

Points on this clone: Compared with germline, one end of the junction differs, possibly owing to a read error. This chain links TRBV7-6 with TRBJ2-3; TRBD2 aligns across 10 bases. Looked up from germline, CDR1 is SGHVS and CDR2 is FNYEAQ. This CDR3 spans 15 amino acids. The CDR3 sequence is CASSIAGGLTDTQYF. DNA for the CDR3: TGTGCCAGCAGCATAGCGGGGGGACTCACAGATACGCAGTATTTT.

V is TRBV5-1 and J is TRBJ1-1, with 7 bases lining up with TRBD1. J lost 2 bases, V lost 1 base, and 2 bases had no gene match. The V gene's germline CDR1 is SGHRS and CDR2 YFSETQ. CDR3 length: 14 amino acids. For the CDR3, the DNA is TGCGCCAGCAGCTTGACAGGGGATAACACTGAAGCTTTCTTT. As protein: CASSLTGDNTEAFF.

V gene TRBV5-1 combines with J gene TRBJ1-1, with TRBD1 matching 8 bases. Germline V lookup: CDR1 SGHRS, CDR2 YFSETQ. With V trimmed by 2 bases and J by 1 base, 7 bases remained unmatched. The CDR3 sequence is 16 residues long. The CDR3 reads CASSLRGTGPNTEAFF. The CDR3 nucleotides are TGCGCCAGCAGCTTACGTGGGACAGGCCCGAACACTGAAGCTTTCTTT.

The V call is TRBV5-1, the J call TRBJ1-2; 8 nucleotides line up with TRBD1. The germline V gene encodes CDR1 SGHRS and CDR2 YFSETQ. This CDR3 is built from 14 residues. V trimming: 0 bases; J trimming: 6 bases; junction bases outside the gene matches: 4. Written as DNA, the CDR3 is TGCGCCAGCAGCTTGGTGGACAGGGTTGATGGCTACACCTTC. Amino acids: CASSLVDRVDGYTF.

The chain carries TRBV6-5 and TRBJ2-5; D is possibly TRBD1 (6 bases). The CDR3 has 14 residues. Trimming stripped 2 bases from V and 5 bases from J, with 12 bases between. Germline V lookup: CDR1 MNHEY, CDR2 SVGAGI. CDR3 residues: CASSYLQGRETQYF. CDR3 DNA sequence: TGTGCCAGCAGTTACCTACAGGGTAGGGAGACCCAGTACTTC.

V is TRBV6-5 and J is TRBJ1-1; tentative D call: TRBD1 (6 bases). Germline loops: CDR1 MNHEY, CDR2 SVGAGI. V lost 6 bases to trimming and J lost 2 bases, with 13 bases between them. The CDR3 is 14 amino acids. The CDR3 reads CASRPGTHNTEAFF. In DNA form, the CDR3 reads TGTGCCAGCAGGCCCGGGACACATAACACTGAAGCTTTCTTT.

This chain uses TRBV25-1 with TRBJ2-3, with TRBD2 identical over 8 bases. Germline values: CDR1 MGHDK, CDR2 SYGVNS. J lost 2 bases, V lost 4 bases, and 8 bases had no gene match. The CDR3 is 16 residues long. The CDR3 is CASSAPGTRDTDTQYF. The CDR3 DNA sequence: TGTGCCAGCAGTGCCCCCGGGACTAGAGACACAGATACGCAGTATTTT.

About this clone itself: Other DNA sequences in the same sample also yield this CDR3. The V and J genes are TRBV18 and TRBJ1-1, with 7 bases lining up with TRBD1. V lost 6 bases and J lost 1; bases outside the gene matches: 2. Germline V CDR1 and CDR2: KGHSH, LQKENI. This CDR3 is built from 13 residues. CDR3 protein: CASSRTGNTEAFF. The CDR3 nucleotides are TGTGCCAGCTCCCGGACAGGGAACACTGAAGCTTTCTTT.

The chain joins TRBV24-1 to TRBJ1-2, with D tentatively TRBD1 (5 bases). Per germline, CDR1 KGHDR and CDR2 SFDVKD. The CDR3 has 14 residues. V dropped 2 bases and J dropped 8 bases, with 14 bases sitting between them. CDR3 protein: CATSDSGQPVGYTF. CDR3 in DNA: TGTGCCACCAGTGATTCCGGACAACCTGTAGGCTACACCTTC.

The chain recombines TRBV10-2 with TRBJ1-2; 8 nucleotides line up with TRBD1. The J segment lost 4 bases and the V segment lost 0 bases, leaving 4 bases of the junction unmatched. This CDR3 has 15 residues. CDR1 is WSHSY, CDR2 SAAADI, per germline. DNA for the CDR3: TGCGCCAGCAGTGAGTCTGGGACAGGCACCTATGGCTACACCTTC. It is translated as CASSESGTGTYGYTF.

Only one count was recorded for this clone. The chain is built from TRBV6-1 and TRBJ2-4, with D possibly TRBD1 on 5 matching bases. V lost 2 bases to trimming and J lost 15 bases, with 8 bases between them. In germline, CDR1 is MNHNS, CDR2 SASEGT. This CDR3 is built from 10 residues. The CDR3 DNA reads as TGTGCCAGCAGTGAATCAGGGATGTACTTC. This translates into CASSESGMYF.

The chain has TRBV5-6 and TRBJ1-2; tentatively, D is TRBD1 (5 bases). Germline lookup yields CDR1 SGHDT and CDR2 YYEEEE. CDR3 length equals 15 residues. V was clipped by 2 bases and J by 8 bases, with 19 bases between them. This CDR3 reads CASSFPGRLRGGYTF. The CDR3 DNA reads TGTGCCAGCAGCTTCCCCGGCCGCCTCCGGGGGGGCTACACCTTC.

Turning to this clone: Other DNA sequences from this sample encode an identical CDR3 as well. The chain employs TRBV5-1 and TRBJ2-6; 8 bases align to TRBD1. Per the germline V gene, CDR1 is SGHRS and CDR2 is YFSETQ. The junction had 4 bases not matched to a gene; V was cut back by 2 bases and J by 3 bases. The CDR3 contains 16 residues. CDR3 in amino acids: CASSLWTGSGANVLTF. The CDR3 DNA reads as TGCGCCAGCAGCTTATGGACAGGGAGTGGGGCCAACGTCCTGACTTTC.

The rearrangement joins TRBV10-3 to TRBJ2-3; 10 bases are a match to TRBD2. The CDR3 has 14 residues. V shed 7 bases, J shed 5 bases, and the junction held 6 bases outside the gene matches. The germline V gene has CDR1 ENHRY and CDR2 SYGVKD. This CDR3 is CAITSGGAGDTQYF. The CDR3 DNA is TGTGCCATCACCAGCGGGGGGGCAGGAGATACGCAGTATTTT.

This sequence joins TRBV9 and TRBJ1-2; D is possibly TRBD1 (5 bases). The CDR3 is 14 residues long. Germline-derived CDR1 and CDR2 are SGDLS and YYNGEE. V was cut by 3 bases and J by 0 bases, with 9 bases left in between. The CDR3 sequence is CASSADTTNYGYTF. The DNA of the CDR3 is TGTGCCAGCAGCGCGGACACAACTAACTATGGCTACACCTTC.

Here the CDR3 reads CASSYDRASSAFF. In DNA form, the CDR3 reads TGTGCCAGCAGTTACGACAGGGCGAGTTCGGCTTTCTTT. V is TRBV7-3 and J is TRBJ1-1; TRBD1 agrees at 7 bases. Germline V gives CDR1 SGHTA, CDR2 FQGTGA. Trimming at V came to 6 bases and at J to 11 bases, leaving 12 bases not matched to a gene. CDR3 length: 13 residues.